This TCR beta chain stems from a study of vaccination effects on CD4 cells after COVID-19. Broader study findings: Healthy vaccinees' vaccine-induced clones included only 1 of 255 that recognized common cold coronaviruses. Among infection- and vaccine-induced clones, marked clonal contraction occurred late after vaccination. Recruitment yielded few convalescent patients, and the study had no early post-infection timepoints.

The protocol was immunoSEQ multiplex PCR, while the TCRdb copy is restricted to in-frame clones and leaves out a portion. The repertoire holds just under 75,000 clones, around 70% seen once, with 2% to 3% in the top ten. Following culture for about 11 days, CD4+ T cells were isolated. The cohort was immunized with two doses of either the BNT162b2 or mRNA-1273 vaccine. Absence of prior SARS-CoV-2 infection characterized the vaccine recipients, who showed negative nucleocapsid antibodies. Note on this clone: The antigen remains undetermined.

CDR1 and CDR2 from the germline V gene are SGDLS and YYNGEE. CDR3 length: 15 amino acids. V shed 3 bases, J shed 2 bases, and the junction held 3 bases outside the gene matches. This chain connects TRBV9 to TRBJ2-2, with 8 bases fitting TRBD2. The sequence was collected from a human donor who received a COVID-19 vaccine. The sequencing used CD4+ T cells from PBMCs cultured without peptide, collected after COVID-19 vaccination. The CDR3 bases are TGTGCCAGCAGCGCGCGGGGGGTCAACACCGGGGAGCTGTTTTTT. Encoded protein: CASSARGVNTGELFF.